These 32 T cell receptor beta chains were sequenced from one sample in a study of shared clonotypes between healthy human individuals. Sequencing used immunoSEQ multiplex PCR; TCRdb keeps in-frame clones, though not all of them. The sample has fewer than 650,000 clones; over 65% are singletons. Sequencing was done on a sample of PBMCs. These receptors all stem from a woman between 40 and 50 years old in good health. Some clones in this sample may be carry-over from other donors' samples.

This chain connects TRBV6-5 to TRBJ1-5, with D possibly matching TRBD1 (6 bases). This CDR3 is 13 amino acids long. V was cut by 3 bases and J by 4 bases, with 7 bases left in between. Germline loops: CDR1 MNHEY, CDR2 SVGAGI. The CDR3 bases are TGTGCCAGCAGTTATGGACAGAATCAGCCCCAGCATTTT. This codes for CASSYGQNQPQHF.

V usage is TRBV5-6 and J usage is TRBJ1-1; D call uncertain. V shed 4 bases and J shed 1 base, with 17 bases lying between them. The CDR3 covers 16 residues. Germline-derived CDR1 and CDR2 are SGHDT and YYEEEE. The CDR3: CASSVGGWRSNTEAFF. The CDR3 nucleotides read TGTGCCAGCAGCGTGGGAGGGTGGCGCTCGAACACTGAAGCTTTCTTT.

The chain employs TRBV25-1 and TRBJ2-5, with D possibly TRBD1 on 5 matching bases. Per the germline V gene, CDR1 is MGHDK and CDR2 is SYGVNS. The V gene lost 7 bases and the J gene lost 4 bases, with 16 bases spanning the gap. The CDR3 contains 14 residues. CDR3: CASKPELGLETQYF. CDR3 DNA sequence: TGTGCCAGCAAACCGGAGCTGGGGCTAGAGACCCAGTACTTC.

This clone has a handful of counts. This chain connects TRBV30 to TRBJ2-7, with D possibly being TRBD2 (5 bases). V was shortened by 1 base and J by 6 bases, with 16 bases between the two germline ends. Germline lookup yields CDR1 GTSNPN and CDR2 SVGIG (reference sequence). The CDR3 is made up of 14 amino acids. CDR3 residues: CAWSGNSGSREQYF. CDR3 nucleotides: TGTGCCTGGAGTGGTAACAGCGGTTCCCGCGAGCAGTACTTC.

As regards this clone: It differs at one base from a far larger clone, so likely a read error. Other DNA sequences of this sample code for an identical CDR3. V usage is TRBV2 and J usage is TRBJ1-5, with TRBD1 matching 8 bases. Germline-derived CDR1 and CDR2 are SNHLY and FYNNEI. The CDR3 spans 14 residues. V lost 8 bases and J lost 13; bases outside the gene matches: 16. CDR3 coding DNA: TGTGCCAGCGGCGGACAGGGTGCGTCTGGGCCACAGCATTTT. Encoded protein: CASGGQGASGPQHF.

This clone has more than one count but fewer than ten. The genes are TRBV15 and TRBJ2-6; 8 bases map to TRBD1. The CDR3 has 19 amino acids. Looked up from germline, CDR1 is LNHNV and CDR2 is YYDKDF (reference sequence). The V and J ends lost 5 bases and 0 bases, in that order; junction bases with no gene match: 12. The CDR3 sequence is CATSQNRDRLLSGANVLTF. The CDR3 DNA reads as TGTGCCACCAGCCAAAACCGGGACAGGCTCCTCTCTGGGGCCAACGTCCTGACTTTC. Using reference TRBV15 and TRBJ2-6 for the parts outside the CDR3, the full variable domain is DAMVIQNPRYQVTQFGKPVTLSCSQTLNHNVMYWYQQKSSQAPKLLFHYYDKDFNNEADTPDNFQSRRPNTSFCFLDIRSPGLGDTAMYLCATSQNRDRLLSGANVLTFGAGSRLTVL.

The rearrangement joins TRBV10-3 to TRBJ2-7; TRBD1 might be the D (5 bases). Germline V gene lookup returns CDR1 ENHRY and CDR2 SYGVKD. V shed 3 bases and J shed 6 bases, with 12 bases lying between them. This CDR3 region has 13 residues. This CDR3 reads CAISEQVNGEQYF. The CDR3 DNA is TGTGCCATCAGTGAACAGGTTAACGGCGAGCAGTACTTC.

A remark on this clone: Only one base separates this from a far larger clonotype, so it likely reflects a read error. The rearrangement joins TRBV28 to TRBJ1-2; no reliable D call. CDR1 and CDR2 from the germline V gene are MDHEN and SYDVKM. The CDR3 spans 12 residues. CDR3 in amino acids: CASSFGVDGYIF. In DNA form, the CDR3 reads TGTGCCAGCAGTTTCGGGGTTGATGGCTACATCTTC.

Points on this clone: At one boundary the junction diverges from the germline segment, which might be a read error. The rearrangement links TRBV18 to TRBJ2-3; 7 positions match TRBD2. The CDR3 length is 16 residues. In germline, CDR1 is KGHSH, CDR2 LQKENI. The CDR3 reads CASSTGLILSIDTQYF. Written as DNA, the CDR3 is TGTGCCAGCTCAACGGGACTAATTCTTAGCATAGATACGCAGTATTTT.

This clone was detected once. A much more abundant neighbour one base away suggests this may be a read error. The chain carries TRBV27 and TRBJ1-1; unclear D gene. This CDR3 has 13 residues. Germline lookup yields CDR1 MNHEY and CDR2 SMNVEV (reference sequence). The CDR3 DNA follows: TGTGCCGGCAGCTTGGGCCCTAACACTGAAGCTTTCTTT. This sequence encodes CAGSLGPNTEAFF.

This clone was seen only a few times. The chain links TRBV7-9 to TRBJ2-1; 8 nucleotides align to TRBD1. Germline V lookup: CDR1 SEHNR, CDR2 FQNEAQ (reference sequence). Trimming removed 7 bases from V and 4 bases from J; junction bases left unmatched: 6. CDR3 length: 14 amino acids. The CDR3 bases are TGTGCCAGCAACGAGCAGGGGGCTTACAATGAGCAGTTCTTC. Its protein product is CASNEQGAYNEQFF.

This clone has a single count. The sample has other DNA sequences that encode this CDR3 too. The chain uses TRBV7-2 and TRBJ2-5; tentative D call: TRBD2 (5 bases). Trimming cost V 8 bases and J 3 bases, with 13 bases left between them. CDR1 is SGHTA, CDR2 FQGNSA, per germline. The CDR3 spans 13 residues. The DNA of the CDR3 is TGTGCCAGCCTCCGGGGAGCAGAAGAGACCCAGTACTTC. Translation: CASLRGAEETQYF.

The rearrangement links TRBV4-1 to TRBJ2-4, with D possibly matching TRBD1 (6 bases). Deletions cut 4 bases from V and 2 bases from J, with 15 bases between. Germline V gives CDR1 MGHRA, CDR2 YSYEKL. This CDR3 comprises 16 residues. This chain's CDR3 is CASSPFTGSSKNIQYF. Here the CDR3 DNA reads TGCGCCAGCAGCCCATTCACAGGGAGCTCCAAAAACATTCAGTACTTC.

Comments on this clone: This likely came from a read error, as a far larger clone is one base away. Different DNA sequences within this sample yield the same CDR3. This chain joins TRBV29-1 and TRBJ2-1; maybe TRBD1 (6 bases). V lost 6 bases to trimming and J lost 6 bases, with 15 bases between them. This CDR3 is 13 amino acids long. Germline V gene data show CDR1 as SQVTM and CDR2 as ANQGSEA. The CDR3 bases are TGCAGCGTCGGGGCAGGGGTGGTCAATGAGCAGTTCTTC. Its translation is CSVGAGVVNEQFF.

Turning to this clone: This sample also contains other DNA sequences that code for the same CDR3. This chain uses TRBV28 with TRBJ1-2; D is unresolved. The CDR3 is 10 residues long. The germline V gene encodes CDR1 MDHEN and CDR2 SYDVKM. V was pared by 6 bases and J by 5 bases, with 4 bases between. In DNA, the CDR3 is TGTGCCAGCAGCTCGTATGGCTACACCTTC. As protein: CASSSYGYTF.

DNA for the CDR3: TGCGCCAGCAGCTTGGTAAAGGCAGGGAACACTGAAGCTTTCTTT. Protein: CASSLVKAGNTEAFF. The chain combines TRBV5-1 with TRBJ1-1; D gene unclear. Trimming took off 0 bases at V and 1 base at J, with 10 bases between the two ends. This CDR3 is 15 amino acids long. Looked up from germline, CDR1 is SGHRS and CDR2 is YFSETQ.

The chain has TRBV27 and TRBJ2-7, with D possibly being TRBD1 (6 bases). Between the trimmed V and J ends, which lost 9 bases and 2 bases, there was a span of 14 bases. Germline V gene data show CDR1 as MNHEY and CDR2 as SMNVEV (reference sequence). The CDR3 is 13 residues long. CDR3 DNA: TGTGCCAGTGCGAGACAGGCCCCCTACGAGCAGTACTTC. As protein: CASARQAPYEQYF.

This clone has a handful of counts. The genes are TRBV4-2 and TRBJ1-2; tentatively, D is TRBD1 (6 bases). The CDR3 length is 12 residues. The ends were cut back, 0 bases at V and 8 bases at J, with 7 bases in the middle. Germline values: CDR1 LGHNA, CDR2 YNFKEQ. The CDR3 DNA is TGTGCCAGCAGCCAAGACGACAGGGGCTACACCTTC. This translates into CASSQDDRGYTF.

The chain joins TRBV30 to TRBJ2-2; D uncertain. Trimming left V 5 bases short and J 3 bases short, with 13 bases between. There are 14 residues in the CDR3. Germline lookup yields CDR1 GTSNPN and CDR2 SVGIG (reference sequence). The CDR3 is CAWSKGFDTGELFF. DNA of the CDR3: TGTGCCTGGTCTAAGGGCTTCGACACCGGGGAGCTGTTTTTT.

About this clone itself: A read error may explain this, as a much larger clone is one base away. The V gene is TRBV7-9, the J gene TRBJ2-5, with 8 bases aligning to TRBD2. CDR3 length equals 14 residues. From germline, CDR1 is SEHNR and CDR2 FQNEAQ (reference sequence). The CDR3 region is CASGFGAGGETQYF. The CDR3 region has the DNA TGTGCCAGCGGCTTTGGGGCGGGAGGAGAGACCCAGTACTTC. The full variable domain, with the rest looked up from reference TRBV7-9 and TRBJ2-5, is DTGVSQNPRHKITKRGQNVTFRCDPISEHNRLYWYRQTLGQGPEFLTYFQNEAQLEKSRLLSDRFSAERPKGSFSTLEIQRTEQGDSAMYLCASGFGAGGETQYFGPGTRLLVL.

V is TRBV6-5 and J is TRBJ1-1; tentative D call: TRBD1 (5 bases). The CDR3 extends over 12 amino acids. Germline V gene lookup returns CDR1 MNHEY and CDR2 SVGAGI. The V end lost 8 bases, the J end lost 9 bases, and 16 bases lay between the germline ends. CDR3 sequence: CASPPGRTKAFF. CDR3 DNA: TGTGCCAGCCCCCCGGGGCGGACTAAAGCTTTCTTT.

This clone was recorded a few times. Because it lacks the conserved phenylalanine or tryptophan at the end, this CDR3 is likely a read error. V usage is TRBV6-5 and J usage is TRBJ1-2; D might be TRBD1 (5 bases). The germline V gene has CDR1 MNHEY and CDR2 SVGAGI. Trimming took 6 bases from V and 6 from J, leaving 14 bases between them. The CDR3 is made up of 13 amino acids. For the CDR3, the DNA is TGTGCCAGCAGCTACGACAGAATGAATGGCTACACCCTC. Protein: CASSYDRMNGYTL.

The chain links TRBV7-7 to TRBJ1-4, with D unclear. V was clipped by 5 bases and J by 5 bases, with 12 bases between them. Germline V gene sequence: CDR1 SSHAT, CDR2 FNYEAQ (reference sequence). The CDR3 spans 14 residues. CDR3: CASSPGLGNEKLFF. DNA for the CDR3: TGTGCCAGCAGCCCGGGCCTAGGGAATGAAAAACTGTTTTTT.

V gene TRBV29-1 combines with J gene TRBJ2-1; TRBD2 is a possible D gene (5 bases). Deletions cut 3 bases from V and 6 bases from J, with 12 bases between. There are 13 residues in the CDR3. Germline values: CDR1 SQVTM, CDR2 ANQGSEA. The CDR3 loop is CSVDGSSVNEQFF. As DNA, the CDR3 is TGCAGCGTTGATGGGAGTTCGGTCAATGAGCAGTTCTTC.

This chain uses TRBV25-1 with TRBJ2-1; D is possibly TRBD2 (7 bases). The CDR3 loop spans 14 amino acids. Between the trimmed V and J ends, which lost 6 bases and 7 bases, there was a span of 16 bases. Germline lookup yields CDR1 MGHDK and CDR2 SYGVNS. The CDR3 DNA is TGTGCCAGCAGACGGGGGGCCTCTGGTAATGAGCAGTTCTTC. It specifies CASRRGASGNEQFF.

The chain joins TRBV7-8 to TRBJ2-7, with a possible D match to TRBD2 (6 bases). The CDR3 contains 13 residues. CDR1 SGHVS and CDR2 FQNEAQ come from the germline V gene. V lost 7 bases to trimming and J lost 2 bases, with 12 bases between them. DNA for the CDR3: TGTGCCAGCAAGGTCCGCGGGACCTACGAGCAGTACTTC. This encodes CASKVRGTYEQYF.

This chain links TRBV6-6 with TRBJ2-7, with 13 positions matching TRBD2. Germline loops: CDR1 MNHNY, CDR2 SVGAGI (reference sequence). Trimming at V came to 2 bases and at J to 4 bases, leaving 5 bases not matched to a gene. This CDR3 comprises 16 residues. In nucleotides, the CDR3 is TGTGCCAGCAGTTACGGACTAGCGGGAGTAGCATACGAGCAGTACTTC. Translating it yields CASSYGLAGVAYEQYF.

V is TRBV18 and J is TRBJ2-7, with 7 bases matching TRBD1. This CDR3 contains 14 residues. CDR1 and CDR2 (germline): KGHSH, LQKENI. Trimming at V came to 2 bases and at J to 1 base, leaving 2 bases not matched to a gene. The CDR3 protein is CASSPGQDSYEQYF. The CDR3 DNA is TGTGCCAGCTCACCAGGACAGGATTCCTACGAGCAGTACTTC.

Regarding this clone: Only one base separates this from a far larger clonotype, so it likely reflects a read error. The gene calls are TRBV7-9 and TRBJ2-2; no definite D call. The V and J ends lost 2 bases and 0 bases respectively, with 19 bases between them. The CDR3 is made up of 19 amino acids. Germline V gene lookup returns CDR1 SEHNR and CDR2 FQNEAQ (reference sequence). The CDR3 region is CASSLLGLPVTANTGELFF. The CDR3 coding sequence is TGTGCCAGCAGCTTACTTGGGCTTCCCGTAACCGCGAACACCGGGGAGCTGTTTTTT. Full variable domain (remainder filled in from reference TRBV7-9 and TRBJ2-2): DTGVSQNPRHKITKRGQNVTFRCDPISEHNRLYWYRQTLGQGPEFLTYFQNEAQLEKSRLLSDRFSAERPKGSFSTLEIQRTEQGDSAMYLCASSLLGLPVTANTGELFFGEGSRLTVL.

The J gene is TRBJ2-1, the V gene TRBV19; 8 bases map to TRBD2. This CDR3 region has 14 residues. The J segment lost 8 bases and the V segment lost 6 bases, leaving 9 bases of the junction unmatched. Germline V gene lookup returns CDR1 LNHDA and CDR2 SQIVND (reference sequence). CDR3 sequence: CASSGLAVAHEQFF. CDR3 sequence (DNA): TGTGCCAGTAGCGGACTAGCAGTCGCCCATGAGCAGTTCTTC. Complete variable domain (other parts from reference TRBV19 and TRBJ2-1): DGGITQSPKYLFRKEGQNVTLSCEQNLNHDAMYWYRQDPGQGLRLIYYSQIVNDFQKGDIAEGYSVSREKKESFPLTVTSAQKNPTAFYLCASSGLAVAHEQFFGPGTRLTVL.

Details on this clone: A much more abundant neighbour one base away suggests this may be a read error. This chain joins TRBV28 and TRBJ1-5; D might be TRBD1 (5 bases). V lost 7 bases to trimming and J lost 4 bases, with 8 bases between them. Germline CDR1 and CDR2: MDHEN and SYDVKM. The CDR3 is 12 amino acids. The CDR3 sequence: CASNGGNQPQHF. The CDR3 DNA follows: TGTGCCAGCAATGGGGGTAATCAGCCCCAGCATTTT.

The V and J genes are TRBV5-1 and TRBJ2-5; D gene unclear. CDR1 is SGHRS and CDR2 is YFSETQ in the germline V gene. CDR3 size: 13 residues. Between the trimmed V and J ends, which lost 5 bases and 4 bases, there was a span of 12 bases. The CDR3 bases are TGCGCCAGCAGGACTGGCCGTGGAGAGACCCAGTACTTC. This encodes CASRTGRGETQYF.